The following is a TCR beta chain sequence with its context. In this sample, this clone turned up many times. Its cognate antigen has yet to be identified. Qualities for individual bases were not recorded, and no much larger clone is one base off. This sample is part of a study of metastatic and nonmetastatic thyroid tumors (dated by TCRdb to 2018 to 2021). Turning to the overall study: Repertoires from peripheral blood and from tumor or nodule tissue samples of malignant and benign thyroid patients were compared. General study outcomes and caveats: In both blood and tumor samples, malignant tumors were reported to have significantly higher TCR beta diversity than benign nodules.

No treatment had been received by any patient before thyroid surgery. Using T-cell receptor beta sequencing, the researchers looked back retrospectively at clinical samples from patients, gathered between about 2012 and 2019. The junction shows trimming of 2 bases on V and 6 bases on J, and the gene matches do not reach 4 bases of it. CDR1 and CDR2 are read off the germline V gene as MDHEN and SYDVKM. The CDR3 measures 14 amino acids from cysteine to phenylalanine. The CDR3 DNA has 42 bases and is translated from base 1. The method behind the library was PCR. The sample was run on an Illumina HiSeq 4000. High-throughput sequencing was used to profile the TCR beta-chain CDR3 region of each patient. Per the source publication's procedure: A classifier to discriminate distant-metastatic papillary thyroid cancer patients was built from CDR3 differences across clinicopathological groups. The Shannon index was used to assess repertoire diversity, and the Morisita-Horn index was used to assess tumor-blood repertoire similarity. TCRdb's own reprocessing of the public reads used fastp at Q25 and MiXCR and kept productive beta chains. The V and J calls shown here were made by TCRdb, not taken from the authors' results. The sample yields more than 65,000 clones; 13% to 15% were counted once. In total, the top ten clones hold over 6% of the sample.

The origin of this receptor is a male donor with papillary thyroid cancer or a benign thyroid nodule (not recorded which). Some clones in this sample may be carry-over from other donors' samples. This receptor chain uses TRBV28 and TRBJ1-5, with 7 central nucleotides matching TRBD1. Material for sequencing was blood. Here the CDR3 is given as CASSLGQGGQPQHF. The bases read TGTGCCAGCAGTTTAGGGCAGGGGGGTCAGCCCCAGCATTTT.